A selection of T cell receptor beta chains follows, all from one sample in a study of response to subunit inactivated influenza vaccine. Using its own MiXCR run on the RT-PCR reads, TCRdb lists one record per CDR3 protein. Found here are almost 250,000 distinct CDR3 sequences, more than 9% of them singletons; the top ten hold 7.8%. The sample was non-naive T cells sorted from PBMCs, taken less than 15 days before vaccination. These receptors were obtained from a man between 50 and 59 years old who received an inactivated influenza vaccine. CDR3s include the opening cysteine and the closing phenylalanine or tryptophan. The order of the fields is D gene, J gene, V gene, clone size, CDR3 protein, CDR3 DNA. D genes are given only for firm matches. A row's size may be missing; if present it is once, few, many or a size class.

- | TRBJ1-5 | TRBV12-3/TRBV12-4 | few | CASSYPGQPQHF | TGTGCCAGCAGTTATCCGGGTCAGCCCCAGCATTTT
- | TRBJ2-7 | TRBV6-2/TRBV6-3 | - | CASSYPDRSEQYF | TGTGCCAGCAGTTACCCCGACAGGAGCGAGCAGTACTTC
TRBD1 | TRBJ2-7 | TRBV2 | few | CASRDRGTLSYEQYF | TGTGCCAGCAGGGACAGGGGGACTCTTTCCTACGAGCAGTACTTC
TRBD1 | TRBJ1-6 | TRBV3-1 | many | CASRATGAYNSPLHF | TGTGCCAGCAGAGCAACAGGGGCCTATAATTCACCCCTCCACTTT
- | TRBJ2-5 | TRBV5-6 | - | CASSFPPAESGETQYF | TGTGCCAGCAGCTTTCCACCAGCGGAGTCGGGAGAGACCCAGTACTTC
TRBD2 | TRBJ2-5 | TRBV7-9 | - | CASSLSSGIQTQYF | TGTGCCAGCAGCTTATCCAGCGGGATTCAGACCCAGTACTTC
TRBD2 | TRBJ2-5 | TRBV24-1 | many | CATSDSTSGSWSGQETQYF | TGTGCCACCAGTGATTCGACTAGCGGGAGTTGGAGTGGTCAAGAGACCCAGTACTTC
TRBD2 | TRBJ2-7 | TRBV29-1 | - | CSVVSGNYEQYF | TGCAGCGTGGTTAGCGGGAACTACGAGCAGTACTTC
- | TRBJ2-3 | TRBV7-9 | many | CASSLTVMTDTQYF | TGTGCCAGCAGCTTAACCGTGATGACAGATACGCAGTATTTT
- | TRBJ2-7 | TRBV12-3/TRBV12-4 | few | CASSFRGNYEQYF | TGTGCCAGCAGTTTCAGGGGCAACTACGAGCAGTACTTC
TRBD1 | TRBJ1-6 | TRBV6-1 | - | CASAGQGLNPPLHF | TGTGCCAGCGCTGGACAGGGGCTGAATCCACCCCTCCACTTT
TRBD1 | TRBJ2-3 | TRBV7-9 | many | CASSLWGEQGATDTQYF | TGTGCCAGCAGCTTATGGGGAGAACAGGGGGCTACAGATACGCAGTATTTT
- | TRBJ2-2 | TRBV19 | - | CASRVPGSNTGELFF | TGTGCCAGTAGGGTCCCAGGGTCCAACACCGGGGAGCTGTTTTTT
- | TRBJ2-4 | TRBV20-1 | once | CSARGFSSGENIAKNIQYF | TGCAGTGCTAGAGGATTTTCTTCGGGGGAGAATATAGCCAAAAACATTCAGTACTTC
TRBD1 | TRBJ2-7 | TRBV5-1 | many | CASNPIPGGPYEQYF | TGCGCCAGCAACCCAATACCAGGGGGACCCTACGAGCAGTACTTC
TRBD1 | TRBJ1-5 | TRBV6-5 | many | CASSYRGPNQPQHF | TGTGCCAGCAGTTACAGGGGGCCCAATCAGCCCCAGCATTTT
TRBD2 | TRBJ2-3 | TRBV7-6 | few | CASSRGTSGNTDTQYF | TGTGCCAGCAGCAGGGGGACTAGCGGGAACACAGATACGCAGTATTTT
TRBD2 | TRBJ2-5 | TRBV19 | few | CASSSSGTTKETQYF | TGTGCCAGTAGTTCCTCCGGGACTACGAAAGAGACCCAGTACTTC
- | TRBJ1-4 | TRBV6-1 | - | CASRPWAGYEKLFF | TGTGCCAGCAGACCCTGGGCAGGATATGAAAAACTGTTTTTT